There are a few counts of the clone carrying this T cell receptor (beta chain). Its antigen is unknown. This sample was taken from a study of beta chain features in type 1 diabetes. Expressed TCRB transcripts were sequenced because the isolated RNA had all been reverse transcribed beforehand. Repertoires were generated with immunoSEQ multiplex PCR, while TCRdb's copy carries only in-frame clones and drops some. This table holds under 300,000 clones, roughly 11% found once. CDR1 and CDR2 from the germline V gene are SGHRS and YFSETQ. Trimming cost V 4 bases and J 2 bases, with 10 bases left between them. The CDR3 contains 13 residues. Study findings and constraints: Within each of all four CD4+ subsets, Type 1 diabetes patients had TCRB CDR3s that were moderately but significantly shorter. The question of HLA type influencing TCRB rearrangement was one that remained unresolved here.

The authors sorted CD4+ naive, central memory, regulatory and stem cell-like memory cells via CD45RO/CCR7/CD25/CD127/CD95/CD27. The sequence came from a man aged 25-45 years with type 1 diabetes. Sequencing was carried out using naive CD4+ T cells from blood. V is TRBV5-1 and J is TRBJ2-7, with D possibly matching TRBD2 (5 bases). The CDR3, as DNA: TGCGCCAGCAGCCCGGGGAACCCCTACGAGCAGTACTTC. This codes for CASSPGNPYEQYF.